This paragraph covers one T cell receptor (beta chain) sequence. V was pared by 1 base and J by 2 bases, with 10 bases between. There are 15 residues in the CDR3. Germline CDR1 reads SGHDT; CDR2 reads YYEEEE. These data originate in a study of beta chain features in type 1 diabetes. Reverse transcribing all isolated RNA meant expressed TCRB transcripts were sequenced. Measured with immunoSEQ multiplex PCR; TCRdb has only the in-frame clones, and not every one. The sample lists 600,000 to 650,000 clones, about 14% occurring once. The chain couples TRBV5-6 to TRBJ2-1; possible D gene TRBD2, 6 bases. Sequenced material: naive CD4+ T cells from blood. The receptor was isolated from a man aged 18 to 29 in good health. The CDR3 region has the DNA TGTGCCAGCAGCTTGCCAGGGAGGACCTACAATGAGCAGTTCTTC. Its translation: CASSLPGRTYNEQFF.